This T cell receptor beta chain stems from a study of CXCR3-negative and CXCR3-positive naive CD8 T cells (dated 2019 in TCRdb). Background for the entire study: About 150 million TRB reads were obtained in total, roughly 1.5 +/- 0.3 million reads per library. Diversity and physicochemical repertoire analyses covered some eleven donors pooled from two independent experiments. TRBV-TRBJ cluster analysis included naive subsets from a handful of donors and memory cells from 3 donors. Summary of the overall study and its limitations: Compared with CXCR3-negative naive cells, CXCR3-positive naive cells had TRB CDR3s with higher hydrophobicity (lower Kidera factor 4), lower energy, and higher strength and volume indices. Within the same donor, TRBV-TRBJ usage looked similar between naive CXCR3-negative and CXCR3-positive cells, but memory cells had distinct patterns. Comparably high repertoire diversity was found in both naive subsets, whereas much lower repertoire diversity was found in memory CD8+ T cells. Because surface CD5, which has been linked to self-reactivity in mice, was comparable between naive subsets, TCR interaction strength was also inferred from TRB CDR3 physicochemical properties. Freshly isolated PBMCs were used for most assays because CXCR3 expression partially decreased after cryopreservation.

CDR1 and CDR2 were assigned from the germline V gene as MDHEN and SYDVKM. The CDR3 has 19 amino acids, counting the end cysteine and phenylalanine. No DNA has been recorded. As concerns this clonotype: This clone's antigen is unknown.

Instrument used: NextSeq 550. The Human TCR Profiling Kit (MiLaboratory) was used to make UMI-labeled 5' RACE TRB cDNA libraries. cDNA synthesis used the entire amount of extracted RNA, and PCR amplification then used the entire amount of cDNA produced. Libraries were prepared in parallel with an identical number of PCR cycles. In the source study's methods: With a minimum of two reads required per UMI, MIGEC and MiXCR pulled out about 49,000 +/- 11,000 unique UMI-labeled TRB cDNA molecules from each library. Each library averaged 40,000 +/- 10,000 functional in-frame TRB CDR3 nucleotide clonotypes without stop codons. Diversity metrics, including normalized Shannon-Wiener and Chao1, were computed in VDJtools after downsampling to 5000 UMI-labeled TRB molecules per sample. VDJtools computed clonotype-size-weighted physicochemical properties of the central five CDR3 residues: interaction energy, strength, volume and Kidera factor 4. Reprocessed by TCRdb, the reads give a single entry per CDR3 protein sequence, without DNA. TCRdb, not the authors, supplied the V and J calls. This sample's clone table shows 75,000 to 90,000 distinct CDR3 sequences. Around 0.62% of the sample comes from the top ten.

Each CD8+ T cell subset was flow-sorted in triplicate, with 250,000 to 350,000 cells per subset placed directly into RLT lysis buffer. To exclude memory contaminants, naive CD8+ T cells were stringently defined as CD45RO-CCR7+CD27+CD95-. Peripheral blood mononuclear cells were isolated from buffy coats using standard density gradient centrifugation. Naive CXCR3-negative and CXCR3-positive CD8+ T cells were flow-sorted using a FACSAria III. Total RNA was extracted from sorted cells using an RNeasy Mini Kit. The sequence was obtained from a human donor in good health. Some clones in this sample may be carry-over from other donors' samples. The rearranged segments are TRBV28 and TRBJ2-1; lacking DNA, the TRBD1 call made by TCRdb goes unchecked. Sequenced material: naive CXCR3+ CD8+ T cells from blood. Reading the label with the study, this specimen's cell subset or site is: CD45RO-CCR7+CD27+CD95- naive CD8+ T cells expressing CXCR3 (TNR3+). The CDR3 reads CASSDPSDRSSGWGNEQFF.